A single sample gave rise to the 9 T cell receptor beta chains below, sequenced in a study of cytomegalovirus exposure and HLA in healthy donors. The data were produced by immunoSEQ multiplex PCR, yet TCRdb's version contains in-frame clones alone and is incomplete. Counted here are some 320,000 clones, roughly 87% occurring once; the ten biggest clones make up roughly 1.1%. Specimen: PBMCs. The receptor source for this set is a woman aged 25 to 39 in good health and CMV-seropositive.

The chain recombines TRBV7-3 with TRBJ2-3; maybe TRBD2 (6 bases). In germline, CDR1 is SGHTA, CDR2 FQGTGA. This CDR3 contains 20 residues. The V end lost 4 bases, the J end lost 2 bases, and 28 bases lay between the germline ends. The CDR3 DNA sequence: TGTGCCAGCAGCTACGAACTGGTATTCTTGGGGACTGAACCCACAGATACGCAGTATTTT. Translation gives CASSYELVFLGTEPTDTQYF.

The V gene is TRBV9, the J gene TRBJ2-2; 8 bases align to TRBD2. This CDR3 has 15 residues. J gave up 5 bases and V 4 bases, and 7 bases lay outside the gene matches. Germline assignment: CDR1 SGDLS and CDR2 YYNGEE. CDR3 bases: TGTGCCAGCAGCTCAAGCGGGGGATGGACCGGGGAGCTGTTTTTT. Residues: CASSSSGGWTGELFF.

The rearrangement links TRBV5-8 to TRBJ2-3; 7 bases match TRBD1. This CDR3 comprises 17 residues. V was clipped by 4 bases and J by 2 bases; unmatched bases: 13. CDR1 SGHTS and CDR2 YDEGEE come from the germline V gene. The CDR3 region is CASSPFSTTGNTDTQYF. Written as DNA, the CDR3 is TGTGCCAGCAGCCCCTTCTCTACGACAGGGAACACAGATACGCAGTATTTT. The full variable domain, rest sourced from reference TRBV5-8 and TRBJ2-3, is EAGVTQSPTHLIKTRGQQATLRCSPISGHTSVYWYQQALGLGLQFLLWYDEGEERNRGNFPPRFSGRQFPNYSSELNVNALELEDSALYLCASSPFSTTGNTDTQYFGPGTRLTVL.

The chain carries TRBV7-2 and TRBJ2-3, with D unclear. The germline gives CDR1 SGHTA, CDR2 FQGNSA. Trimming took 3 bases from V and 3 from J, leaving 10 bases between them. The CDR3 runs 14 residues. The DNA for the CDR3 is TGTGCCAGCAGCTTCCTTTCCGGGACAGATACGCAGTATTTT. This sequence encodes CASSFLSGTDTQYF.

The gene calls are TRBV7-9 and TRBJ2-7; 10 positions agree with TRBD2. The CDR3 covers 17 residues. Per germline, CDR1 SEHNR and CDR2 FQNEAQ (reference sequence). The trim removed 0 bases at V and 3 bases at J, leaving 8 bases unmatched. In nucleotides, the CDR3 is TGTGCCAGCAGCTTAGCGGTTGTAAAGCGGGAGGGCTACGAGCAGTACTTC. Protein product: CASSLAVVKREGYEQYF. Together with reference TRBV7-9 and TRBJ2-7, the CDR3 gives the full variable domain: DTGVSQNPRHKITKRGQNVTFRCDPISEHNRLYWYRQTLGQGPEFLTYFQNEAQLEKSRLLSDRFSAERPKGSFSTLEIQRTEQGDSAMYLCASSLAVVKREGYEQYFGPGTRLTVT.

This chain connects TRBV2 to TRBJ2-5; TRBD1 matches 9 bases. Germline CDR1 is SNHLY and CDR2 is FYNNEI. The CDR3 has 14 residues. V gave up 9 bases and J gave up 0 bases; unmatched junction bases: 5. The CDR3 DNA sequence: TGTGCCAGGCAGACAGGGGGGAACCAAGAGACCCAGTACTTC. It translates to CARQTGGNQETQYF.

CDR3 region: CASRPTGKSSYEQYF. Here the CDR3 DNA reads TGTGCCAGCAGGCCGACAGGGAAGAGCTCCTACGAGCAGTACTTC. V and J are TRBV6-5 and TRBJ2-7; 7 positions agree with TRBD1. Trimming removed 6 bases from V and 0 bases from J; junction bases left unmatched: 8. The germline gives CDR1 MNHEY, CDR2 SVGAGI. There are 15 residues in the CDR3.

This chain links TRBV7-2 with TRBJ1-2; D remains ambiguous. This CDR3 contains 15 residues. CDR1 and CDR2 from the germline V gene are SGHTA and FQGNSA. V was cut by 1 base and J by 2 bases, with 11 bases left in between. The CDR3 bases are TGTGCCAGCAGCTTAGTTCCCGGTGGGAACTATGGCTACACCTTC. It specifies CASSLVPGGNYGYTF.

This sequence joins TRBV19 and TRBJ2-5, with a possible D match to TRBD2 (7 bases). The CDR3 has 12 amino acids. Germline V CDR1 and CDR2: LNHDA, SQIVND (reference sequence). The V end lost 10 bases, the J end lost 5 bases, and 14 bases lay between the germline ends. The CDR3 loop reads CATRGGAETQYF. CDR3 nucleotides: TGTGCCACTCGTGGGGGGGCGGAGACCCAGTACTTC. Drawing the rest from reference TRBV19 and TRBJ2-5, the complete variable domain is DGGITQSPKYLFRKEGQNVTLSCEQNLNHDAMYWYRQDPGQGLRLIYYSQIVNDFQKGDIAEGYSVSREKKESFPLTVTSAQKNPTAFYLCATRGGAETQYFGPGTRLLVL.